A single sample is the source of the 27 T cell receptor beta chains below, sequenced in a study of T cell changes during pregnancy in multiple sclerosis. The table came from immunoSEQ multiplex PCR; TCRdb's copy has only in-frame clones and leaves some out. The sample holds almost 35,000 clones; 90% are singletons and the top ten take approximately 13%. The sequencing used CD8+ T cells from peripheral blood mononuclear cells, collected in the first trimester of pregnancy. The receptor set was obtained from a female donor with multiple sclerosis, enrolled in a pregnancy study.

This chain connects TRBV6-1 to TRBJ1-5; perhaps TRBD1 as D (6 bases). This CDR3 comprises 14 residues. The germline CDR1 and CDR2 sequences are MNHNS and SASEGT. V lost 4 bases and J 5 bases, leaving 12 bases between the germline ends. CDR3 protein: CASSATGPHQPQHF. CDR3 DNA sequence: TGTGCCAGCAGTGCGACAGGCCCCCATCAGCCCCAGCATTTT.

CDR3 sequence: CASSSPDRAAPNTEAFF. For the CDR3, the DNA is TGTGCCAGCAGCTCCCCCGACAGGGCCGCCCCCAACACTGAAGCTTTCTTT. The chain carries TRBV11-1 and TRBJ1-1, with TRBD1 matching 7 bases. V was clipped by 4 bases and J by 2 bases; unmatched bases: 13. Germline V gene data show CDR1 as SGHAT and CDR2 as FQDESV (reference sequence). This CDR3 is built from 17 residues.

The gene calls are TRBV27 and TRBJ2-7, with 9 nucleotides matching TRBD1. The CDR3 runs to 14 residues. CDR1 is MNHEY, CDR2 SMNVEV, per germline (reference sequence). Trimming removed 3 bases from V and 7 bases from J; junction bases left unmatched: 7. The CDR3 sequence: CASSFRDRVYEQYF. CDR3 nucleotide sequence: TGTGCCAGCAGTTTCCGGGACAGGGTGTATGAGCAGTACTTC.

The rearrangement uses TRBV1 and TRBJ2-1; the D call TRBD2 from the table was never checked on the DNA. TRBV1 is a pseudogene. The CDR3 totals 15 residues. CDR3 loop: CTSSQDWREKDEQFF. In nucleotides, the CDR3 is TGCACCAGCAGCCAAGATTGGCGGGAGAAGGATGAGCAGTTCTTC.

The chain combines TRBV7-9 with TRBJ1-1, with D unclear. Germline loops: CDR1 SEHNR, CDR2 FQNEAQ (reference sequence). The ends were cut back, 6 bases at V and 4 bases at J, with 9 bases in the middle. The CDR3 spans 12 residues. CDR3 bases: TGTGCCAGCAGGTTGATTAGCACTGAAGCTTTCTTT. Encoded protein: CASRLISTEAFF.

V usage is TRBV4-3 and J usage is TRBJ2-3; D is possibly TRBD2 (5 bases). V was cut by 4 bases and J by 1 base, with 9 bases left in between. Germline V gives CDR1 LGHNA, CDR2 YSLEER. This CDR3 has 14 residues. The CDR3 DNA follows: TGCGCCAGCAGCCGATTCGGGGGCACAGATACGCAGTATTTT. Its translation: CASSRFGGTDTQYF.

This chain connects TRBV2 to TRBJ1-1, with D possibly TRBD1 on 5 matching bases. V lost 6 bases and J lost 4, with 6 bases in between. The CDR3 consists of 11 residues. Germline CDR1 and CDR2: SNHLY and FYNNEI. DNA of the CDR3: TGTGCCAGCAGGGGGCTCACTGAAGCTTTCTTT. Protein product: CASRGLTEAFF.

The CDR3 sequence is CASSGRDIGYQPQHF. CDR3 bases: TGTGCCAGCAGTGGCCGGGACATCGGATATCAGCCCCAGCATTTT. The chain links TRBV6-1 to TRBJ1-5; D might be TRBD1 (6 bases). The CDR3 has 15 residues. V gave up 4 bases and J gave up 5 bases, with 15 bases separating them. From germline, CDR1 is MNHNS and CDR2 SASEGT.

This chain links TRBV6-1 with TRBJ2-7; possible D gene TRBD1, 5 bases. Germline CDR1 reads MNHNS; CDR2 reads SASEGT. The CDR3 extends over 15 amino acids. V was cut by 1 base and J by 0 bases, with 10 bases left in between. CDR3 loop: CASSEGTSTSYEQYF. Here the CDR3 DNA reads TGTGCCAGCAGTGAAGGGACATCAACCTCCTACGAGCAGTACTTC.

V gene TRBV5-5 combines with J gene TRBJ1-4; D possibly corresponds to TRBD1 (5 bases). Germline V gene sequence: CDR1 SGHKS, CDR2 YYEKEE (reference sequence). This CDR3 has 14 amino acids. Trimming stripped 6 bases from V and 5 bases from J, with 14 bases between. The CDR3 DNA reads TGTGCCAGCATCTGGGGCCCCTCAAATGAAAAACTGTTTTTT. This sequence encodes CASIWGPSNEKLFF.

This rearrangement joins TRBV29-1 to TRBJ2-6, with a possible D match to TRBD1 (7 bases). The CDR3 has 16 amino acids. Deletions cut 4 bases from V and 2 bases from J, with 15 bases between. Looked up from germline, CDR1 is SQVTM and CDR2 is ANQGSEA. The CDR3 nucleotides read TGCAGCGTTGTAATTGGGGGGACAGCTGGGGCCAACGTCCTGACTTTC. Encoded protein: CSVVIGGTAGANVLTF.

The chain has TRBV5-4 and TRBJ2-7; D is unclear. The ends were cut back, 5 bases at V and 1 base at J, with 10 bases in the middle. CDR3 length: 13 amino acids. Germline CDR1 reads SGHNT; CDR2 reads YYREEE (reference sequence). The CDR3 region is CASSPVGSYEQYF. The CDR3 DNA reads as TGTGCCAGCAGTCCGGTCGGGTCCTACGAGCAGTACTTC.

The V and J genes are TRBV7-9 and TRBJ2-7; TRBD1 agrees at 8 bases. The CDR3 runs to 17 residues. From germline, CDR1 is SEHNR and CDR2 FQNEAQ (reference sequence). V gave up 5 bases and J gave up 4 bases; unmatched junction bases: 16. Here the CDR3 DNA reads TGTGCCAGCAGCCCGAACCATCCAGGGGGCGTTCGGTACGAGCAGTACTTC. Its protein is CASSPNHPGGVRYEQYF.

This chain joins TRBV4-1 and TRBJ2-3; the match to TRBD2 covers 9 bases. Germline CDR1 reads MGHRA; CDR2 reads YSYEKL. This CDR3 is 17 amino acids long. V dropped 0 bases and J dropped 4; count of bases not matched to a gene: 8. The CDR3: CASSQESLGGRADTQYF. The CDR3 DNA reads TGCGCCAGCAGCCAAGAAAGCCTCGGCGGGAGGGCAGATACGCAGTATTTT.

The rearrangement uses TRBV19 and TRBJ2-7, with 7 bases aligning to TRBD1. Germline CDR1 reads LNHDA; CDR2 reads SQIVND (reference sequence). V was pared by 5 bases and J by 3 bases, with 10 bases of the junction left unmatched. The CDR3 consists of 15 residues. CDR3 residues: CASSPTGTFNYEQYF. DNA for the CDR3: TGTGCCAGTAGTCCGACAGGGACGTTTAACTACGAGCAGTACTTC.

The DNA for the CDR3 is TGTGCCAGCAGCTACAGCAGCGAGCAGTTCTTC. As protein: CASSYSSEQFF. The chain uses TRBV5-6 and TRBJ2-1; D ambiguous. The CDR3 loop spans 11 amino acids. Germline V gene sequence: CDR1 SGHDT, CDR2 YYEEEE. Trimming shortened V by 3 bases and J by 10 bases, and 8 bases separated the two germline ends. Using reference TRBV5-6 and TRBJ2-1 for the parts outside the CDR3, the full variable domain is DAGVTQSPTHLIKTRGQQVTLRCSPKSGHDTVSWYQQALGQGPQFIFQYYEEEERQRGNFPDRFSGHQFPNYSSELNVNALLLGDSALYLCASSYSSEQFFGPGTRLTVL.

The V call is TRBV7-6, the J call TRBJ2-1, with D uncertain. The CDR3 contains 14 residues. Trimming took off 3 bases at V and 0 bases at J, with 6 bases between the two ends. Germline assignment: CDR1 SGHVS and CDR2 FNYEAQ. CDR3 protein: CASSFDNSYNEQFF. The CDR3 DNA is TGTGCCAGCAGCTTTGACAACTCCTACAATGAGCAGTTCTTC.

CDR3 loop: CASSLGSGIDEQFF. As DNA, the CDR3 is TGTGCCAGCAGTTTAGGGAGCGGGATTGATGAGCAGTTCTTC. The chain recombines TRBV28 with TRBJ2-1; 7 positions match TRBD2. Germline CDR1 reads MDHEN; CDR2 reads SYDVKM. The V and J ends lost 2 bases and 8 bases, in that order; junction bases with no gene match: 6. The CDR3 is made up of 14 amino acids.

The chain employs TRBV9 and TRBJ1-1; D gene uncertain. There are 13 residues in the CDR3. CDR1 and CDR2 from the germline V gene are SGDLS and YYNGEE. V was shortened by 0 bases and J by 4 bases, with 7 bases between the two germline ends. The CDR3 DNA sequence: TGTGCCAGCAGCGTAGGGTCGGGCACTGAAGCTTTCTTT. It encodes CASSVGSGTEAFF.

This clone appeared once. This rearrangement joins TRBV27 to TRBJ2-3; D is uncertain. The CDR3 is 12 amino acids. Deletions cut 5 bases from V and 6 bases from J, with 9 bases between. Germline loops: CDR1 MNHEY, CDR2 SMNVEV (reference sequence). The CDR3 spells CASSARWDTQYF. The DNA for the CDR3 is TGTGCCAGCAGTGCCCGGTGGGATACGCAGTATTTT.

This chain connects TRBV2 to TRBJ2-7; TRBD2 matches 7 bases. The J segment lost 0 bases and the V segment lost 3 bases, leaving 5 bases of the junction unmatched. Germline-derived CDR1 and CDR2 are SNHLY and FYNNEI. The CDR3 totals 15 residues. In nucleotides, the CDR3 is TGTGCCAGCAGTGAGTGGCTAGCGGACTCCTACGAGCAGTACTTC. Its protein product is CASSEWLADSYEQYF.

The V call is TRBV6-5, the J call TRBJ2-1, with 8 bases aligning to TRBD2. The CDR3 extends over 13 amino acids. Germline V lookup: CDR1 MNHEY, CDR2 SVGAGI. Trimming at V came to 2 bases and at J to 10 bases, leaving 4 bases not matched to a gene. The CDR3 spells CASSYAGGLEQFF. DNA for the CDR3: TGTGCCAGCAGTTACGCGGGGGGACTAGAGCAGTTCTTC.

The rearrangement joins TRBV6-4 to TRBJ2-2, with a tentative D call TRBD2 (6 bases). The V gene's germline CDR1 is MRHNA and CDR2 SNTAGT. This CDR3 comprises 16 residues. V dropped 2 bases and J dropped 4 bases, with 14 bases sitting between them. In DNA form, the CDR3 reads TGTGCCAGCAGTGACGGGGGAGGAATAGGCACCGGGGAGCTGTTTTTT. Encoded protein: CASSDGGGIGTGELFF.

The chain links TRBV6-1 to TRBJ2-5; perhaps TRBD1 as D (5 bases). With 7 bases removed from V and 0 bases from J, the gap between germline ends came to 6 bases. Germline V gives CDR1 MNHNS, CDR2 SASEGT. CDR3 length: 12 amino acids. CDR3 region: CASIRDQETQYF. The CDR3 bases are TGTGCCAGCATCAGGGACCAAGAGACCCAGTACTTC.

The chain has TRBV28 and TRBJ1-1; D unresolved. The CDR3 sequence is 17 residues long. CDR1 MDHEN and CDR2 SYDVKM come from the germline V gene. Trimming stripped 1 base from V and 6 bases from J, with 21 bases between. CDR3: CASSLYRPIRSQAEAFF. The CDR3 region has the DNA TGTGCCAGCAGTTTATATCGCCCCATTCGCTCCCAGGCTGAAGCTTTCTTT.

The genes are TRBV6-5 and TRBJ2-1; TRBD2 aligns across 9 bases. The germline gives CDR1 MNHEY, CDR2 SVGAGI. V was clipped by 6 bases and J by 4 bases; unmatched bases: 7. This CDR3 has 15 residues. The CDR3 DNA is TGTGCCAGCAGCCTCCAGGCGGGAGGGTACAATGAGCAGTTCTTC. It is translated as CASSLQAGGYNEQFF.

This clone was picked up a small number of times. The V call is TRBV5-6, the J call TRBJ2-4, with TRBD1 matching over 8 bases. The length of the CDR3 is 17 residues. The V gene's germline CDR1 is SGHDT and CDR2 YYEEEE. The trim removed 0 bases at V and 2 bases at J, leaving 7 bases unmatched. CDR3 bases: TGTGCCAGCAGCTTGGGGGCAGGGGGCTTTACCAAAAACATTCAGTACTTC. It codes for CASSLGAGGFTKNIQYF.